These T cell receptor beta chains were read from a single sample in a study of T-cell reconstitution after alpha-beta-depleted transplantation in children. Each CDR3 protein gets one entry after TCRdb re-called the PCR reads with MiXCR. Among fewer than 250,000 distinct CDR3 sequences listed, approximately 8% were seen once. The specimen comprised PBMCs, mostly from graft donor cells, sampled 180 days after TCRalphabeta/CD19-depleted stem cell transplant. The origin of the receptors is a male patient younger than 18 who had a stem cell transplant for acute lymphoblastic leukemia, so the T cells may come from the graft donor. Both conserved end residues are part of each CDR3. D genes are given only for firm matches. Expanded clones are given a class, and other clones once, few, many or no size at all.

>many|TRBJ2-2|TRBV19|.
CASQTGANTGELFF
TGTGCCAGCCAGACAGGCGCGAACACCGGGGAGCTGTTTTTT
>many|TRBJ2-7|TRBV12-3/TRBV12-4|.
CASSLVSVYEQYF
TGTGCCAGCAGTTTAGTCAGCGTCTACGAGCAGTACTTC
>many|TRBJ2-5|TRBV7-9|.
CASSTGQTKETQYF
TGTGCCAGCAGCACCGGACAGACCAAAGAGACCCAGTACTTC
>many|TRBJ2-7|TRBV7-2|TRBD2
CASSVYLAGSSYEQYF
TGTGCCAGCAGCGTGTACCTAGCGGGGTCCTCCTACGAGCAGTACTTC
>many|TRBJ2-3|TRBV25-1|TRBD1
CASREDRGKDTQYF
TGTGCCAGCAGGGAGGACAGGGGGAAGGATACGCAGTATTTT
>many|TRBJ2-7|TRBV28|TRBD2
CASSFSTLAGWYEQYF
TGTGCCAGCAGTTTCTCAACACTAGCGGGATGGTACGAGCAGTACTTC
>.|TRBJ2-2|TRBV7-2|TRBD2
CASSPRVAGAGELFF
TGTGCCAGCAGCCCCCGGGTAGCGGGAGCCGGGGAGCTGTTTTTT
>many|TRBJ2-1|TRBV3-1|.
CASSPNSGYNEQFF
TGTGCCAGCAGCCCCAATTCTGGGTACAATGAGCAGTTCTTC
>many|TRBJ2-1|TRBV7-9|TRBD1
CASSPWLPGQSYNEQFF
TGTGCCAGCAGCCCATGGCTTCCGGGACAGTCCTACAATGAGCAGTTCTTC
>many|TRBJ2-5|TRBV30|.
CAWSSRFGQETQYF
TGTGCCTGGAGTTCAAGATTCGGGCAAGAGACCCAGTACTTC
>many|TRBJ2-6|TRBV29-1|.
CSVPSPGRGSGANVLTF
TGCAGCGTCCCAAGCCCGGGGAGAGGCTCTGGGGCCAACGTCCTGACTTTC
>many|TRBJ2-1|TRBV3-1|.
CASSQERGSEQFF
TGTGCCAGCAGCCAAGAAAGGGGGTCTGAGCAGTTCTTC
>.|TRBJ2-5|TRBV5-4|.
CASSLGEDAHETQYF
TGTGCCAGCAGCTTGGGGGAGGACGCCCATGAGACCCAGTACTTC
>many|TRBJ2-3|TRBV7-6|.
CASSLGSASSTDTQYF
TGTGCCAGCAGCTTAGGGTCAGCTAGTAGCACAGATACGCAGTATTTT
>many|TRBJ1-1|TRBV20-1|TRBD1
CSAFQQGANTEAFF
TGCAGTGCTTTTCAACAGGGGGCGAACACTGAAGCTTTCTTT
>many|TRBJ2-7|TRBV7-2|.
CASSKGGFSSYEQYF
TGTGCCAGCAGCAAAGGGGGGTTCAGCTCCTACGAGCAGTACTTC
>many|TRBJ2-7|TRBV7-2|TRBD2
CASSLAPTSGFYEQYF
TGTGCCAGCAGCTTAGCGCCCACTAGCGGGTTCTACGAGCAGTACTTC
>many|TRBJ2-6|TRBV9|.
CASSVEGSGANVLTF
TGTGCCAGCAGCGTAGAAGGGAGCGGGGCCAACGTCCTGACTTTC
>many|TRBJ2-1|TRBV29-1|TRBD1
CSVDDRGNEQFF
TGCAGCGTTGATGACAGGGGGAATGAGCAGTTCTTC
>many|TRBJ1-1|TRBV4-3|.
CASSLGGTARPEAFF
TGCGCCAGCAGCCTAGGAGGGACGGCTCGCCCTGAAGCTTTCTTT
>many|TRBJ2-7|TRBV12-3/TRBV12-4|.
CASSSIPLDSFYEQYF
TGTGCCAGCAGTTCGATCCCCTTGGACAGCTTCTACGAGCAGTACTTC
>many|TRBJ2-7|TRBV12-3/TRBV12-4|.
CASSPRVPPYEQYF
TGTGCCAGCTCCCCCCGGGTCCCTCCCTACGAGCAGTACTTC
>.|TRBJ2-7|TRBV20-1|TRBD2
CSARLAGVHEQYF
TGCAGTGCCCGACTAGCGGGAGTCCACGAGCAGTACTTC
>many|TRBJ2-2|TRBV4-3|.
CASSRTQTNTGELFF
TGCGCCAGCAGCCGGACACAGACAAACACCGGGGAGCTGTTTTTT